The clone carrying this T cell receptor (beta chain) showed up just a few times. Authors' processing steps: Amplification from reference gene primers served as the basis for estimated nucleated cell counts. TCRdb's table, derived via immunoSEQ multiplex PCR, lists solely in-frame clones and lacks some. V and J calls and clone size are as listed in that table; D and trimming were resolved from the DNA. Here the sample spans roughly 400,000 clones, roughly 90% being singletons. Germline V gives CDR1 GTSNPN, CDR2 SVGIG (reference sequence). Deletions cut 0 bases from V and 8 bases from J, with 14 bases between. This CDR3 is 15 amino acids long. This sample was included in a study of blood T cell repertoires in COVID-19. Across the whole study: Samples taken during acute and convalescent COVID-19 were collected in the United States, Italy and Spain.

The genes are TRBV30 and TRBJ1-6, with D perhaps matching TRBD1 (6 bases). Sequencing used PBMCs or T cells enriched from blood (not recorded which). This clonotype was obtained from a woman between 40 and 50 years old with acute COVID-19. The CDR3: CAWSVGGPLHSPLHF. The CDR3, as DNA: TGTGCCTGGAGTGTCGGGGGGCCCCTACATTCACCCCTCCACTTT.